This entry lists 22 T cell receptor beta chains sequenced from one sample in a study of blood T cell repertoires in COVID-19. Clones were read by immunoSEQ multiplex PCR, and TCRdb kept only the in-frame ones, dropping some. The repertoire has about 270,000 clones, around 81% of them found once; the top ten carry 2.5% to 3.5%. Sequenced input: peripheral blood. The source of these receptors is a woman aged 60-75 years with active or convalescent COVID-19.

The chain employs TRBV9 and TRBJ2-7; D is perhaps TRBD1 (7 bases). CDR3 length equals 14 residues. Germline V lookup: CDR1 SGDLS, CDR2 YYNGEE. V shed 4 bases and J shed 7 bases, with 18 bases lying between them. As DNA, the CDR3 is TGTGCCAGCAGCTCCACAGGGGAAAGCGGGGAGCAGTACTTC. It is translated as CASSSTGESGEQYF.

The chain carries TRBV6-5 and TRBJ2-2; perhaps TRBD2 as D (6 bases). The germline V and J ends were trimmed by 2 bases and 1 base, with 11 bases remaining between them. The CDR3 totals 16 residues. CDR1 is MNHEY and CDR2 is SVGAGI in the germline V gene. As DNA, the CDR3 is TGTGCCAGCAGTTACGGGGGACTCCAGAACACCGGGGAGCTGTTTTTT. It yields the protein CASSYGGLQNTGELFF.

The CDR3 sequence is CATSTNWGGDTQYF. Written as DNA, the CDR3 is TGTGCCACCAGCACTAACTGGGGGGGAGATACGCAGTATTTT. The rearrangement joins TRBV15 to TRBJ2-3; TRBD2 aligns across 7 bases. V trimming: 4 bases; J trimming: 5 bases; junction bases outside the gene matches: 6. The CDR3 spans 14 residues. Germline CDR1 LNHNV, CDR2 YYDKDF (reference sequence).

CDR3 coding DNA: TGCAGTGCTAGTCGCCCAGGACAGGTCACTGAAGCTTTCTTT. It specifies CSASRPGQVTEAFF. The rearrangement uses TRBV20-1 and TRBJ1-1; TRBD1 agrees at 7 bases. Trimming took 3 bases from V and 4 from J; bases not matched to a gene: 8. CDR3 length equals 14 residues. In germline, CDR1 is DFQATT, CDR2 SNEGSKA (reference sequence).

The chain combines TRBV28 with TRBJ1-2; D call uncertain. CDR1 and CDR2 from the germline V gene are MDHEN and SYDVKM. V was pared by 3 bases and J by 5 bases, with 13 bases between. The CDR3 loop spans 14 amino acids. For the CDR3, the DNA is TGTGCCAGCAGTTTGTCCCTCAGCGTATATGGCTACACCTTC. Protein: CASSLSLSVYGYTF.

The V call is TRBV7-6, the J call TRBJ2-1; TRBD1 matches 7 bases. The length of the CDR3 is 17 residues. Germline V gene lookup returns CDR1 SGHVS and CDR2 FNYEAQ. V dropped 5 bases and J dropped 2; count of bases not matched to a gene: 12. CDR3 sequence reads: CASSETPGTVTYNEQFF. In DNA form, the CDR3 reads TGTGCCAGCAGCGAAACCCCCGGGACAGTAACCTACAATGAGCAGTTCTTC.

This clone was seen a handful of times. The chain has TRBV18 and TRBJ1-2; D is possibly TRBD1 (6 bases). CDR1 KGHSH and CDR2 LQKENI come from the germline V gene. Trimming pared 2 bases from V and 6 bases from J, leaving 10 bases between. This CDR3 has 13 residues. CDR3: CASSPEGVHGYTF. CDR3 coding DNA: TGTGCCAGCTCACCAGAGGGGGTCCATGGCTACACCTTC.

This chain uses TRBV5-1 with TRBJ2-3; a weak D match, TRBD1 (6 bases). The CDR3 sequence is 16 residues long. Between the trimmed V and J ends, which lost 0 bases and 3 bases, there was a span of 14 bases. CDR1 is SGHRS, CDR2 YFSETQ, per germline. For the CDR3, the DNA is TGCGCCAGCAGCTTGGGAGGCAGGGGTCTTACAGATACGCAGTATTTT. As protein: CASSLGGRGLTDTQYF.

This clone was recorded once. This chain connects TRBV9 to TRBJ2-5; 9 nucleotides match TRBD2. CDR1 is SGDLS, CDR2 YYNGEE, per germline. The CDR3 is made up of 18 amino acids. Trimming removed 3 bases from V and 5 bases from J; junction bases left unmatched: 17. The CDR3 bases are TGTGCCAGCAGCGCCCAATCTTGGCGGGGGGGCCGGTCTGAGACCCAGTACTTC. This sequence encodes CASSAQSWRGGRSETQYF. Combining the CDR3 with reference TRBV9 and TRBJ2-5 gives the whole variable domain DSGVTQTPKHLITATGQRVTLRCSPRSGDLSVYWYQQSLDQGLQFLIQYYNGEERAKGNILERFSAQQFPDLHSELNLSSLELGDSALYFCASSAQSWRGGRSETQYFGPGTRLLVL.

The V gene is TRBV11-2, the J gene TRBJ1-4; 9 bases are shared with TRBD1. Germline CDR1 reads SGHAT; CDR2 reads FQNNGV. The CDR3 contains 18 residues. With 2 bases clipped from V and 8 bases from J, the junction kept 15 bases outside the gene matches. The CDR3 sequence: CASSLLGTGGGYGEKLFF. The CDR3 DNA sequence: TGTGCCAGCAGCTTATTGGGCACAGGGGGCGGGTATGGGGAAAAACTGTTTTTT.

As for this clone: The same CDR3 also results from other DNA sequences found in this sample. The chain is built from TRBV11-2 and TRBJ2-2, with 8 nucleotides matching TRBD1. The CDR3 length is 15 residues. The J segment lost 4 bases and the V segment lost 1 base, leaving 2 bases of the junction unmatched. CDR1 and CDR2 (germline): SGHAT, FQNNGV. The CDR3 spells CASSLAQGGTGELFF. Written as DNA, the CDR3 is TGTGCCAGCAGCTTAGCACAGGGGGGCACCGGGGAGCTGTTTTTT.

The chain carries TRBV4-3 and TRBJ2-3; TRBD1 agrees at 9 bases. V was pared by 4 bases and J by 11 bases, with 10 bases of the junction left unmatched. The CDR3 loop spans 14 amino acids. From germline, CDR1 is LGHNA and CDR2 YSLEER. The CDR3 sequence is CASSPGTGRVGQYF. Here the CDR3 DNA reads TGCGCCAGCAGCCCCGGGACAGGGAGGGTCGGGCAGTATTTT.

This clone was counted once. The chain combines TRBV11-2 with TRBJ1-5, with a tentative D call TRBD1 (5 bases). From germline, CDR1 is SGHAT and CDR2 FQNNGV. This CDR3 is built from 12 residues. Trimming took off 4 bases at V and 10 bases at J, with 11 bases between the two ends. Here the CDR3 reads CASSSGGEPQHF. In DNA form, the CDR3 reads TGTGCCAGCAGCTCGGGGGGTGAACCCCAGCATTTT.

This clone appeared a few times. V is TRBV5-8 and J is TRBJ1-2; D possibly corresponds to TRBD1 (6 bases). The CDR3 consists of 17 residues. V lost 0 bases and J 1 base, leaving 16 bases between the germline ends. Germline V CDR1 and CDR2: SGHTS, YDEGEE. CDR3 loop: CASSLGRWQGSNYGYTF. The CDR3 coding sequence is TGTGCCAGCAGCTTGGGACGTTGGCAGGGGAGTAACTATGGCTACACCTTC.

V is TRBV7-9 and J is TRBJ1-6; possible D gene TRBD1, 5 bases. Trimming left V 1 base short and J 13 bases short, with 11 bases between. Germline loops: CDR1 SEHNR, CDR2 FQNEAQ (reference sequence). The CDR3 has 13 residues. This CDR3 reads CASSLGLQGPLHF. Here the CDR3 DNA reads TGTGCCAGCAGCTTAGGGCTTCAGGGCCCCCTCCACTTT. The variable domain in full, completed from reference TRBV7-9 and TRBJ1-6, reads DTGVSQNPRHKITKRGQNVTFRCDPISEHNRLYWYRQTLGQGPEFLTYFQNEAQLEKSRLLSDRFSAERPKGSFSTLEIQRTEQGDSAMYLCASSLGLQGPLHFGNGTRLTVT.

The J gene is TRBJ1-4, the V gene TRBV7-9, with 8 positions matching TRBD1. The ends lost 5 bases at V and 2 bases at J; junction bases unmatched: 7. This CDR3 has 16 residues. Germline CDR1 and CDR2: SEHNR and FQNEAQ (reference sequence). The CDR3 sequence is CASSQTGVGTNEKLFF. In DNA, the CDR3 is TGTGCCAGCAGCCAGACAGGGGTTGGGACTAATGAAAAACTGTTTTTT.

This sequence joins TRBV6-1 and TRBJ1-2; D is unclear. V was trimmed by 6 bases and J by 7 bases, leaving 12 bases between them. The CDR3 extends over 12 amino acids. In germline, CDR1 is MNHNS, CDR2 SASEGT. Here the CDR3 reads CASSFDPGGYTF. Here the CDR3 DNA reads TGTGCCAGCAGCTTCGACCCGGGTGGCTACACCTTC.

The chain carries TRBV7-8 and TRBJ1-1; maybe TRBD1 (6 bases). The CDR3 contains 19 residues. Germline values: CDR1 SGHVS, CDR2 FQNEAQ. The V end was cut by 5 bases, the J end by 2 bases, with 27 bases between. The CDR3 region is CASSPQSRQASWGNTEAFF. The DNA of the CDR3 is TGTGCCAGCAGCCCCCAAAGCCGACAGGCCAGCTGGGGAAACACTGAAGCTTTCTTT.

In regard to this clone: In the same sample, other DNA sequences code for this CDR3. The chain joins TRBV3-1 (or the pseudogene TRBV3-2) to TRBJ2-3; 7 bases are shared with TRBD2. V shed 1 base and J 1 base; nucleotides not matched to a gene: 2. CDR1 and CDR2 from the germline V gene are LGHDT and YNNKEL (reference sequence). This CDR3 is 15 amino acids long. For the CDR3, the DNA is TGTGCCAGCAGCCAAGGGGCGGGGGGCACAGATACGCAGTATTTT. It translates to CASSQGAGGTDTQYF.

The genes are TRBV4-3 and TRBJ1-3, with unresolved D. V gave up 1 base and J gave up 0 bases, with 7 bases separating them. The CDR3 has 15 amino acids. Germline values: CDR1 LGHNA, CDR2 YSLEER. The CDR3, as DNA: TGCGCCAGCAGCCAAGGTGGAGGCTCTGGAAACACCATATATTTT. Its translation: CASSQGGGSGNTIYF.

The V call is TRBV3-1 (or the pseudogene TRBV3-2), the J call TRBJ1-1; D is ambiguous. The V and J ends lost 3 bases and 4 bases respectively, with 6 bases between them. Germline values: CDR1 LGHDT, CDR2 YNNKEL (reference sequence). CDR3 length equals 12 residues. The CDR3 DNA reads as TGTGCCAGCAGCCAGAGTGGCACTGAAGCTTTCTTT. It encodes CASSQSGTEAFF.

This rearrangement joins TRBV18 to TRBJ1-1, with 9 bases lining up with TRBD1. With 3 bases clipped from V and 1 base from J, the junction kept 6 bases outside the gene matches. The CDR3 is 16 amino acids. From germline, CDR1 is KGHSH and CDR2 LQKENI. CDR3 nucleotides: TGTGCCAGCTCACCTGTACGGACAGGGGCGAACACTGAAGCTTTCTTT. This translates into CASSPVRTGANTEAFF. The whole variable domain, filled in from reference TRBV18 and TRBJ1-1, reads NAGVMQNPRHLVRRRGQEARLRCSPMKGHSHVYWYRQLPEEGLKFMVYLQKENIIDESGMPKERFSAEFPKEGPSILRIQQVVRGDSAAYFCASSPVRTGANTEAFFGQGTRLTVV.